This entry features one T cell receptor (beta chain) sequence. Its antigen is currently not known. The record has no base qualities; no much larger clone is one base away. The record originates from a study of T cells after posttransplantation cyclophosphamide (dated by TCRdb to 2016 to 2017). General notes on the study: Using TRB sequencing, the study followed how the T cell repertoire reconstituted after myeloablative bone marrow transplantation in which posttransplantation cyclophosphamide served as GVHD prophylaxis. Samples from approximately 37 PTCy-treated patients, along with samples from roughly 15 of their related bone marrow donors, underwent antigen receptor sequencing. TRB sequencing was performed on blood from all 35 or so PTCy patients with 1-year posttransplant specimens. In 3 patients, up to roughly 3 additional blood samples taken between 2 and 5.2 years after transplant also underwent TRB sequencing, as did pretransplant blood from a handful of patients. Because TRA and TRB clonality correlated tightly in 8 to 10 samples, the subsequent TCR analyses were limited to TRB only. Public TRB sequences were queried against a database of over 3,500 sequences associated with responses to pathogens, tumor antigens, self-antigens and alloantigens. The study at large found these results: The TRB repertoires of T cells infiltrating skin or GI tract showed only limited overlap with the TRB repertoires of T cells in blood. Donor-recipient similarity was low at 1-2 months but increased during the first year, and donor CD8+ memory clones often dominated later blood repertoires. Across approximately 45 patients, recipient CMV seropositivity and CMV reactivation were highly associated with TRB clonality; PTCy diversity was similar to CNI/methotrexate controls.

For CDR1 and CDR2, the germline V gene lists MRHNA and SNTAGT. There are 15 amino acids in the CDR3, from cysteine to phenylalanine inclusive. Kept here is only the CDR3 DNA, which spans 45 bases and is read in frame from base 1. V loses 3 bases at its end and J loses 7 bases; junction bases beyond the gene matches: 7. Genomic DNA was the input for TRB sequencing, which was run either with the immunoSEQ assay at survey resolution or with the hsTCRB kit. Per the authors' processing: The immunoSEQ software was used for initial read processing, and the LymphoSeq R package was used for repertoire analyses. Clonality was calculated as 1 minus normalized Shannon entropy, and the Gini coefficient was also calculated for each TRB dataset. To infer phenotypes in unsorted samples, TRB sequences from sorted subsets of the recipient or donor were mapped onto the unsorted samples of the same recipient. The clones in this table, taken by TCRdb from immuneACCESS, are in-frame only. Not every clone is retained; where verified, under half of the shortfall comes from an unresolved V gene, and the cause of the rest is unknown. V and J calls and clone size are those listed in that table; D and trimming were worked out from the DNA. This sample gives about 9,900 clones in total; roughly 90% of them show up just once. 26% of the sample is in the top ten clones.

Per the publication, the time point label means: posttransplant day relative to BM transplant. A control cohort of 11 patients who had been given myeloablative marrow transplants with methotrexate plus a calcineurin inhibitor was sampled 1 year after transplant. Peripheral blood and bone marrow mononuclear cells were isolated by Ficoll-Hypaque density centrifugation and were cryopreserved. The chain links TRBV6-4 with TRBJ2-4, and TRBD2 aligns with 9 junction nucleotides. This clonotype originated in a young adult male patient who received an allogeneic stem cell transplant from an unrelated donor, was CMV-positive, and had no GVHD. After a transplant, some T cells may have been passed on by the graft donor. The source material was PBMCs, sampled after an allogeneic stem cell transplant with a calcineurin inhibitor and methotrexate. The nucleotide sequence is TGTGCCAGCAGTGAGGAGGGTAGCGGGAGTAACATTCAGTACTTC. The translation is CASSEEGSGSNIQYF.